The present T cell receptor (beta chain) was sequenced within a study of CD8 T cells in Susac syndrome. Random hexamers served to reverse transcribe roughly 0.5 to 1 ug RNA. Coverage of TCR beta CDR3 amplification by immunoSEQ multiplex PCR extended to 54 Vbeta and 13 Jbeta. A single record per CDR3 protein comes from TCRdb applying MiXCR to the immunoSEQ multiplex PCR reads. Of approximately 200,000 distinct CDR3 sequences detected, approximately 94% appear once; the ten largest clones hold more than 0.09%. Relapsing-remitting disease, either stable or active, was present in the multiple sclerosis controls, who were treatment-naive patients. This receptor was obtained from a human donor with multiple sclerosis. The source material was CD4+ T cells from PBMCs.

The CDR3 loop is CASRKGDSGFYGYTF. In nucleotides, the CDR3 is TGTGCCAGCAGAAAAGGGGACTCGGGGTTCTATGGCTACACCTTC. This chain joins TRBV6-2 or TRBV6-3 and TRBJ1-2, with D possibly being TRBD1 (5 bases). With 6 bases removed from V and 4 bases from J, the gap between germline ends came to 18 bases. This CDR3 region has 15 residues. CDR1 and CDR2 (germline): MNHEY, SVGEGT.